The source of this TCR beta chain is a study of cytomegalovirus exposure and HLA in healthy donors. Study conclusions and caveats: Most TCR sequences were seen very rarely across donors, but some public TCRs occurred in many. Reportedly, cytomegalovirus status was diagnosed with high sensitivity and specificity. Subsequent analysis revealed that first-cohort TCR clusters tended to co-occur in the approximately 120 validation repertoires.

Trimming at V came to 3 bases and at J to 1 base, leaving 4 bases not matched to a gene. The CDR3 consists of 14 residues. Germline V gene data show CDR1 as SGHDT and CDR2 as YYEEEE. Assay: immunoSEQ multiplex PCR; the TCRdb copy retains only in-frame clones and omits some. The sample lists roughly 310,000 clones; roughly 86% were seen once. Notes on this clone: As yet, its antigen is unknown.

The specimen was PBMCs. V usage is TRBV5-6 and J usage is TRBJ2-7; 7 positions agree with TRBD1. This TCR derives from a young man in good health and CMV-seronegative. The CDR3 region is CASSSYRGSYEQYF. As DNA, the CDR3 is TGTGCCAGCAGCTCATACAGGGGATCCTACGAGCAGTACTTC.